This T cell receptor beta chain was captured in a study of technical replicates of blood from several donors. Here immunoSEQ multiplex PCR was the method, and the copy in TCRdb shows in-frame clones only, minus some. Of around 80,000 clones in the sample, more than 80% were seen once. V lost 1 base, J lost 0 bases, and 7 bases lay in between. This CDR3 region has 15 residues. CDR1 and CDR2 from the germline V gene are MDHEN and SYDVKM. The TCR was taken from a human donor in good health. Material: T cells isolated from PBMCs. The chain is built from TRBV28 and TRBJ2-1, with a tentative D call TRBD1 (5 bases). In DNA form, the CDR3 reads TGTGCCAGCAGTTTATACAGGAGCTCCTACAATGAGCAGTTCTTC. This sequence encodes CASSLYRSSYNEQFF.